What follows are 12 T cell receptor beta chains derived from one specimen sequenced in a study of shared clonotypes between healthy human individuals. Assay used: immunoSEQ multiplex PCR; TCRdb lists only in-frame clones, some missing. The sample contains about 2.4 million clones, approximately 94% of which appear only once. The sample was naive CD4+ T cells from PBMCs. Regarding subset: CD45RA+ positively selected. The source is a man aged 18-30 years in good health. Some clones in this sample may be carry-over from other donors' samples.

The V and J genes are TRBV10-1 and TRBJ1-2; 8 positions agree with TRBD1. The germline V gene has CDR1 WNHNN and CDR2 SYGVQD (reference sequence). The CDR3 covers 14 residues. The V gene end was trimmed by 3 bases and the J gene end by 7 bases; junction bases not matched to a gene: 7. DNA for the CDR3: TGCGCCAGCAGTGATACCAGGGGGCTCGGTGGCTACACCTTC. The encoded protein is CASSDTRGLGGYTF.

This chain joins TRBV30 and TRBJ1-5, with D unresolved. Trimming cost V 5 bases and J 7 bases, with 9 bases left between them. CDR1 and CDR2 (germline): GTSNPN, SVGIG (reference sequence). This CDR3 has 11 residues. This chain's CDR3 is CAWGSRQPQHF. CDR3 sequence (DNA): TGTGCCTGGGGGTCGCGGCAGCCCCAGCATTTT. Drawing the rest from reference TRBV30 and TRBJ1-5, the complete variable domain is SQTIHQWPATLVQPVGSPLSLECTVEGTSNPNLYWYRQAAGRGLQLLFYSVGIGQISSEVPQNLSASRPQDRQFILSSKKLLLSDSGFYLCAWGSRQPQHFGDGTRLSIL.

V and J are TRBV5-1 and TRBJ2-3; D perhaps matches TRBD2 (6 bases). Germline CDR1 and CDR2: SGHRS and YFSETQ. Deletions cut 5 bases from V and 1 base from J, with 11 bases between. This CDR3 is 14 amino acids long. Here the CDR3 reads CASSHSSGTDTQYF. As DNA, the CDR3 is TGCGCCAGCAGTCACTCTAGCGGCACAGATACGCAGTATTTT.

The CDR3 region is CASRPSGTPGGYTF. The CDR3 bases are TGTGCCAGCAGACCCTCCGGGACCCCGGGAGGCTACACCTTC. The chain employs TRBV28 and TRBJ1-2; tentatively, D is TRBD1 (5 bases). Germline values: CDR1 MDHEN, CDR2 SYDVKM. Trimming cost V 6 bases and J 8 bases, with 19 bases left between them. The CDR3 covers 14 residues.

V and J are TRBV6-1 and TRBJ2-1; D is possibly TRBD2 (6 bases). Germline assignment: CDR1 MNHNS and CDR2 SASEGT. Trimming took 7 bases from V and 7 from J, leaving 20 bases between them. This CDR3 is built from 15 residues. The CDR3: CASISSGAGDNEQFF. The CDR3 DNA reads TGTGCCAGCATCTCCTCGGGAGCGGGTGATAATGAGCAGTTCTTC.

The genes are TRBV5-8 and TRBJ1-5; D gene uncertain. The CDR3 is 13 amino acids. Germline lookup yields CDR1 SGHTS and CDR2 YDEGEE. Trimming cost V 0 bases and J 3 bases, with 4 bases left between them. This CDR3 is CASSLGLNQPQHF. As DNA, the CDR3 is TGTGCCAGCAGCTTGGGTCTCAATCAGCCCCAGCATTTT.

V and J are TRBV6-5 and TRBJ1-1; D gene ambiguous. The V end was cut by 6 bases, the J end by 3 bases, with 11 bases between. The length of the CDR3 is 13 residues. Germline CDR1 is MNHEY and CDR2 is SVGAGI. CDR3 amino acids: CASRTQLHTEAFF. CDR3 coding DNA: TGTGCCAGCAGGACCCAACTTCACACTGAAGCTTTCTTT.

CDR3 in DNA: TGTGCCAGCAGTGAAGCGCTTTGGGTGAACACTGAAGCTTTCTTT. Translating it yields CASSEALWVNTEAFF. V gene TRBV6-1 combines with J gene TRBJ1-1; D is unclear. In germline, CDR1 is MNHNS, CDR2 SASEGT. This CDR3 is built from 15 residues. V was cut by 0 bases and J by 0 bases, with 8 bases left in between.

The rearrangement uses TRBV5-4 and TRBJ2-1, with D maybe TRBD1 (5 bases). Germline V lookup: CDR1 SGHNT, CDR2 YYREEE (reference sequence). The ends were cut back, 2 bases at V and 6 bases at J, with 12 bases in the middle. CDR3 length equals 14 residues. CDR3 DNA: TGTGCCAGCAGCTTTCTTTCAGGGTTCAATGAGCAGTTCTTC. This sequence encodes CASSFLSGFNEQFF.

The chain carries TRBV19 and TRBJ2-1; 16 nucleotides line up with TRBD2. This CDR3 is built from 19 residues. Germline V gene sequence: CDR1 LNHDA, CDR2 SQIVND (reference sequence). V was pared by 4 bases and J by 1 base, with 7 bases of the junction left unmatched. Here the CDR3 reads CASSRSGLAGGGSYNEQFF. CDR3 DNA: TGTGCCAGTAGTAGGTCGGGACTAGCGGGAGGGGGGTCCTACAATGAGCAGTTCTTC.

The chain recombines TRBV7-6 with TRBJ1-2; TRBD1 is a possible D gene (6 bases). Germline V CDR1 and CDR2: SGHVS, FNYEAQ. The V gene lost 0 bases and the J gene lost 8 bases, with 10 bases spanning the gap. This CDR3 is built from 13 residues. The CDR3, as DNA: TGTGCCAGCAGCTTAGCAGGGGGGAGAGGCTACACCTTC. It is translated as CASSLAGGRGYTF.

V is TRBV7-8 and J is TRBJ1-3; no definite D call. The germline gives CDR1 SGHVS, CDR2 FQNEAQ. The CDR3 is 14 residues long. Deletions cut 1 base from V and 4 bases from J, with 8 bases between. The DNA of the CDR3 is TGTGCCAGCAGCTTAGAGGGTCGGGGAAACACCATATATTTT. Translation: CASSLEGRGNTIYF.